This T cell receptor (beta chain) was sequenced in a study of cytomegalovirus exposure and HLA in healthy donors (dated by TCRdb to the late 2010s). In terms of the full investigation: In an earlier analysis of roughly 590 of the donors, 276 Gb of sequence data and 117 million unique TCR beta sequences from approximately 180 million T cells were reported. Roughly 300 gigabases of sequencing data and 70 million to 100 million unique TCR sequences made up an early release that covered around 640 HLA-typed donors. Among the roughly 400 genotyped donors, 81% belonged to the genetic ancestry cluster associated with self-reported Caucasian donors. The study was designed to test whether signatures of past pathogen exposure could be identified by cataloging public T cell receptors. The T cell repertoires of several hundred subjects were profiled by immunosequencing and related to cytomegalovirus serostatus. A separate validation cohort of approximately 130 different subjects was used in addition to the roughly 700-subject first cohort. High-throughput TCR immunosequencing, statistical association of individual TCRs with disease status, and machine learning were combined to predict cytomegalovirus infection status. A later analysis re-examined previously published TCR beta repertoires from just over 650 donors and added high-resolution HLA genotyping to investigate patterns of TCR occurrence. In the later analysis, no new phenotypic data were used to find candidate immune exposures; instead, reliance was placed on TCR beta sequences and their occurrence across donors. To decide whether each TCR beta V gene segment behaved as functional or pseudogenic, an earlier analysis of some 600 of the donors relied on high-throughput TCR beta sequencing. Donor age, sex, ethnicity and CMV serostatus were compiled alongside the repertoire data. A later genetic analysis used genome-wide SNP genotypes for about three fifths of the 666 donors, treating that subset as a discovery cohort. Every repertoire in the discovery cohort had been generated on one and the same sequencing platform. Both class I and class II loci were covered by HLA typing, at four-digit resolution. The number of donors typed differed by locus, with about 629-630 for A, B, C, DRB1 and DQB1, approximately 500 for DQA1, 600 to 610 for DPA1, and some 440 for DPB1. Several DR-DQ haplotypes were treated as single units for association and clustering because of strong linkage in the cohort. Across 398 genotyped donors of the cohort, an average of 235,054 unique TCR beta nucleotide sequences per donor were sequenced, and 15% to 20% of those sequences were non-productive.

This clone was seen a few times. Its antigen has not been determined. No clone much larger than this one lies a single base away; base qualities are absent. Trimming accounts for 1 base at V and 6 bases at J, while the number of junction bases matched to no gene is 5. From cysteine to phenylalanine, the CDR3 is 16 amino acids long. Only the CDR3 portion is preserved as DNA: 48 bases, with reading frame beginning at the first base. In the germline V gene, CDR1 corresponds to MNHNS and CDR2 to SASEGT. In total, 666 healthy bone marrow donors made up the cohort. At the time of sampling, all cohort members were nominally healthy, though unrecorded immune exposures were likely present. The donor was CMV seropositive and was included in the group of about 290 seropositive cohort members. A peripheral blood sample was provided by each donor, and peripheral blood mononuclear cells were used for TCR beta sequencing. Genomic DNA was extracted from the blood cell samples with the Qiagen DNeasy Blood Extraction Kit.

The library was prepared using the immunoSEQ multiplex PCR assay. The multiplex PCR relied on a mix of 60 forward primers for TCR Vbeta segments and 13 reverse primers for TCR Jbeta segments. The CDR3 region of rearranged TCR beta genes was amplified from genomic DNA with a multiplex PCR assay. Amplified TCR beta libraries were sequenced as 87-base-pair reads on the Illumina HiSeq System. On the study's bioinformatics: Across the roughly 700 repertoires, a later analysis counted roughly 84 million unique TCR beta chains, around 11 million of which were shared by at least two donors. A nearest-neighbor algorithm error-corrected the raw reads and collapsed the reads into unique sequences, merging closely related sequences to remove PCR and sequencing errors. V, D and J gene segments were assigned by aligning CDR3 sequences to IMGT reference sequences. For a sequence to be retained, a match of at least six nucleotides was required to both a V gene segment and a J gene segment. A rearrangement counted as productive if the CDR3 had no stop codons and remained in frame with V and J, and every other rearrangement counted as non-productive. CDR3 was defined by IMGT convention, running from the second conserved V-encoded cysteine to the conserved J-encoded phenylalanine. In an earlier analysis of more than 550 of the donors, sequences lacking an unambiguous match to a single V gene segment were excluded. In an earlier analysis of approximately 590 of the donors, V segments were called functional above 56.7% productive rearrangements and were called segregating when the between-donor standard deviation exceeded 5%. A statistical classification framework was built for diagnosing cytomegalovirus status from the catalog of TCR beta chain sequences. In a later analysis, TCR nucleotide sequences were compared against IMGT/GENE-DB human TR gene sequences so that V and J genes could be assigned. In a later analysis, CDR3 sequences and most-parsimonious VDJ recombination scenarios were assigned using the TCRdist pipeline. In a later analysis, every TCR beta chain was defined by the combination of its CDR3 amino acid sequence and its V-gene family, and reads without a unique V-gene family were dropped. As a way to deal with suspected cross-contamination and a sequencing artifact, a later analysis dropped nearly 600 nucleotide sequences that were highly shared and had low generation probability. In a later analysis, a clonal expansion index was calculated for each public chain from normalized within-repertoire ranks of inferred template counts. Generation probabilities in a later analysis came from a VDJ recombination model fitted to out-of-frame rearrangements, and those results were checked against IGoR. In a later analysis, hypergeometric tests were used to score TCR-TCR, TCR-HLA and TCR-CMV co-occurrence, with a repertoire-size bias correction applied to TCR pairs. False discovery rates were estimated in a later analysis by permuting HLA or CMV assignments 20 times. In a later analysis, co-occurring TCRs were grouped with DBSCAN, and TCRdist sequence similarity was added when clustering was performed within HLA-allele-positive subsets. Repertoires with fewer than 30,000 or more than 120,000 public chains, plus five repertoires with anomalous nucleotide sharing, were excluded from co-occurrence clustering. TCRdb provides this immuneACCESS table in a form limited to in-frame rearrangements. Some clones are lacking; in checked studies, under half of them reflect an unresolved V gene, and why the rest are absent is not known. V and J calls and clone size come straight from that table; D and trimming were deduced from the DNA. The sample records under 250,000 clones, roughly 85% of which are singletons. Jointly, the top ten make up roughly 4.5% of the sample.

Study-wide conclusions, independent of this receptor: According to a later genetic analysis, donors in an Asian-associated ancestry cluster had fewer N-insertions in productive TCRs than the roughly 670-donor mean. A further reported finding was that TCR beta sequences accurately predicted the HLA-A and HLA-B alleles for most subjects in the first cohort. The cohort was sequenced for TCR beta chains only, and without alpha or paired-chain data the features that could be detected were limited. The 87-base-pair reads could not distinguish some IMGT-functional V segments, including TRBV6-2 and TRBV6-3, so those segments were excluded. CMV serostatus was the only immune exposure information available for the cohort. A few of the identified cytomegalovirus-associated TCR beta chains were confirmed in vitro to be specific for cytomegalovirus antigens. Sequencing depth was assumed to be roughly uniform across donors in the presence/absence analyses, though that assumption may not hold. According to a later analysis, most CMV-associated TCR beta chains appeared to be HLA-restricted, and the HLA associations seemed to be driven largely by CMV exposure. Compared with equally common non-associated chains, HLA-associated TCR beta chains in a later analysis were more clonally expanded and had lower generation probabilities. Because counts were too low, 15 to 20 rarely observed V segments, including chromosome 9 orphons, were excluded from the earlier analysis of 587 of the donors. Most TCR sequences were seen in very few donors, while some public TCRs were found in many individuals. According to a later analysis, TCR association rates differed among HLA loci, with DRB1 alleles showing the most associated TCRs and HLA-C alleles showing the fewest. Because some donors lacked HLA typing at each locus, the association tests relied only on the typed subset. In a later genetic analysis, a missense DCLRE1C variant was associated with V-gene and J-gene trimming of TCR beta chains, and the association was replicated in an independent cohort. When HLA alleles, especially DR and DQ, strongly co-occurred, TCR associations were difficult to assign to individual alleles. The study listed 150 to 200 TCR beta chains as associated with cytomegalovirus. It was suggested by the authors that the approach could potentially be generalized to other disease states and immunological phenotypes. Several of the top co-occurrence clusters appeared to be linked to parvovirus B19, influenza, CMV and Epstein-Barr virus, according to a later analysis. Specific HLA alleles were associated with 18,000 or so TCR beta sequences at a false discovery rate of 0.05 in a later analysis. A group of highly shared sequence variants was considered likely to be a technical artifact of the sequencing pipeline. The classifier was reported to diagnose cytomegalovirus status with high specificity and sensitivity in both the original cohort and the validation cohort. An earlier analysis of 587 of the donors showed that most TCR beta V segments appeared in productive rearrangements either about 87% or about 30% of the time, which broadly matched IMGT annotations. Linkage disequilibrium might explain the correlated functional status among segregating V segments, but an unknown experimental factor could not be excluded.

The specimen sequenced was PBMCs. This receptor was obtained from a woman under 40 in good health and CMV-seropositive. The chain is assembled from TRBV6-1 and TRBJ2-4; 11 central nucleotides agree with TRBD2. The CDR3: CASSEVWLAGGNIQYF. At the DNA level, the sequence is TGTGCCAGCAGTGAAGTTTGGCTAGCGGGGGGAAACATTCAGTACTTC.